This TCR beta chain derives from a study of T cell repertoires in cytomegalovirus infection. V lost 5 bases, J lost 0 bases, and 13 bases lay in between. Germline assignment: CDR1 DFQATT and CDR2 SNEGSKA (reference sequence). The length of the CDR3 is 14 residues. Regarding this clonotype: What it binds is unknown.

TCRdb ran MiXCR on the reads and lists one entry per CDR3 protein. The data show about 500,000 distinct CDR3 sequences, 30% to 40% seen once. V usage is TRBV20-1 and J usage is TRBJ2-5, with D perhaps TRBD1 (5 bases). The sequencing used cultured PBMCs, collected from culture after CMV antigen stimulation. The sequence was obtained from a human donor in good health (CMV status not recorded). Some clones in this sample may be carry-over from other donors' samples. The CDR3 loop is CSAVQTAYQETQYF. In DNA, the CDR3 is TGCAGTGCTGTCCAGACAGCGTACCAAGAGACCCAGTACTTC.